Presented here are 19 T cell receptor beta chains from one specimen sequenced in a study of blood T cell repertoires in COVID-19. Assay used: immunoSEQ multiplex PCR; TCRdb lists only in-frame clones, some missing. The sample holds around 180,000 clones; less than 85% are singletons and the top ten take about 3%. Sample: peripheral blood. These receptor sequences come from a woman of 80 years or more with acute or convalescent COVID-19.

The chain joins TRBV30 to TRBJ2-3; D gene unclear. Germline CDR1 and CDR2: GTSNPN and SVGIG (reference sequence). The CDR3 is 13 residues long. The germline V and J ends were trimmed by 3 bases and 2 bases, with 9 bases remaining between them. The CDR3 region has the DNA TGTGCCTGGAGCTATGGGCCCACAGATACGCAGTATTTT. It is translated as CAWSYGPTDTQYF.

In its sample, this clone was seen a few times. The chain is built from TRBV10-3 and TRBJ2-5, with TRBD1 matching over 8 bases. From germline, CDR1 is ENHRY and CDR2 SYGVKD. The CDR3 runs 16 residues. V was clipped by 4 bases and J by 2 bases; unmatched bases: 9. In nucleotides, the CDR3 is TGTGCCATCAGTGGGACAGGGACAGGTGCTCAAGAGACCCAGTACTTC. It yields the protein CAISGTGTGAQETQYF.

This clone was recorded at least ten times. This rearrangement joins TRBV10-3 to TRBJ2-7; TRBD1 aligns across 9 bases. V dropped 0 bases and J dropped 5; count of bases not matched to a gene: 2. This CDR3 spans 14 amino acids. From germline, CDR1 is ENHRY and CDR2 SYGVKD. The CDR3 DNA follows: TGTGCCATCAGTGAGTCGAGGGACAGGGACGAGCAGTACTTC. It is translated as CAISESRDRDEQYF.

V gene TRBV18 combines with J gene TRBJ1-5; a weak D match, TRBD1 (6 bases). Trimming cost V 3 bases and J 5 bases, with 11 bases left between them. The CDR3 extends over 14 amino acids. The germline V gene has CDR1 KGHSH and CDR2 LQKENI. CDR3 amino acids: CASSPIRGDQPQHF. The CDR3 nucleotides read TGTGCCAGCTCACCGATCAGGGGTGATCAGCCCCAGCATTTT. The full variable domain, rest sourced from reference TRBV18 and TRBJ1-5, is NAGVMQNPRHLVRRRGQEARLRCSPMKGHSHVYWYRQLPEEGLKFMVYLQKENIIDESGMPKERFSAEFPKEGPSILRIQQVVRGDSAAYFCASSPIRGDQPQHFGDGTRLSIL.

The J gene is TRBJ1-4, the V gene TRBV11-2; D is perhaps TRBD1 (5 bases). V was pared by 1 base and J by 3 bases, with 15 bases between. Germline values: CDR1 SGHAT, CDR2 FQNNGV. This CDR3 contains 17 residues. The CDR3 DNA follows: TGTGCCAGCAGCTTAGTTGTTGGGGGAGGCTCTAATGAAAAACTGTTTTTT. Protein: CASSLVVGGGSNEKLFF.

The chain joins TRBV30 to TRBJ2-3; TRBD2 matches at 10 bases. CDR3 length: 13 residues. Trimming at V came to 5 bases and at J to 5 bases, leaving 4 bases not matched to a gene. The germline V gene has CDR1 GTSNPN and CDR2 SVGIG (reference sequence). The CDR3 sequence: CAWQREGRDTQYF. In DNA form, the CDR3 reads TGTGCCTGGCAGCGGGAGGGCCGAGATACGCAGTATTTT.

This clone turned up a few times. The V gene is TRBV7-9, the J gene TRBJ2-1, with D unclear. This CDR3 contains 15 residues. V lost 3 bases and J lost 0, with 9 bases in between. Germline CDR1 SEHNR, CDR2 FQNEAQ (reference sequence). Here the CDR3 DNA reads TGTGCCAGCAGCTTGCTGGGCTCCTCCTACAATGAGCAGTTCTTC. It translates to CASSLLGSSYNEQFF.

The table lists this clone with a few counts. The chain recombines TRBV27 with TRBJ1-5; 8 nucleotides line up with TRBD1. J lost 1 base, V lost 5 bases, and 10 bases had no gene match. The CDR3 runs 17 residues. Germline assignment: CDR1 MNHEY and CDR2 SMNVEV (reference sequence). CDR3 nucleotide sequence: TGTGCCAGCAGTCCAGGACAGGGAAGGACGAGCAATCAGCCCCAGCATTTT. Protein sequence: CASSPGQGRTSNQPQHF.

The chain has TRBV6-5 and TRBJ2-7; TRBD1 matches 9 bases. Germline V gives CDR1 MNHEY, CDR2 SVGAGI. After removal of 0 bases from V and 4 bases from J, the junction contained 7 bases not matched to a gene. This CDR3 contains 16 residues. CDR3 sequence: CASSYSGTGYGYEQYF. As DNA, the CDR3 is TGTGCCAGCAGTTACTCCGGGACAGGGTACGGGTACGAGCAGTACTTC.

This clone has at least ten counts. The CDR3 spells CASSRGTGGALPSYEQYF. The CDR3 region has the DNA TGTGCCAGCAGCCGGGGGACAGGGGGCGCCCTACCCTCCTACGAGCAGTACTTC. The chain is built from TRBV2 and TRBJ2-7, with 12 bases matching TRBD1. Germline assignment: CDR1 SNHLY and CDR2 FYNNEI. Trimming took 6 bases from V and 0 from J; bases not matched to a gene: 12. CDR3 length equals 18 residues.

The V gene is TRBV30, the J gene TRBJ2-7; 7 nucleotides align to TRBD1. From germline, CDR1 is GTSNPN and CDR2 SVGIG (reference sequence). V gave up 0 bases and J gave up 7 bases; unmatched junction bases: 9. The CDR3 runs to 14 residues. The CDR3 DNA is TGTGCCTGGAGTGTCGGGCAGGGGGTTAATGAGCAGTACTTC. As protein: CAWSVGQGVNEQYF.

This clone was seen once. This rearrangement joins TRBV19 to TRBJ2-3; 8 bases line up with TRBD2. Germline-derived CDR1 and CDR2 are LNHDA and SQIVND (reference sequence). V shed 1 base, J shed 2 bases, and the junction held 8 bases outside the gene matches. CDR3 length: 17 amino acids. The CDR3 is CASSIVAGGLLTDTQYF. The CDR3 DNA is TGTGCCAGTAGTATAGTTGCGGGGGGCCTACTCACAGATACGCAGTATTTT.

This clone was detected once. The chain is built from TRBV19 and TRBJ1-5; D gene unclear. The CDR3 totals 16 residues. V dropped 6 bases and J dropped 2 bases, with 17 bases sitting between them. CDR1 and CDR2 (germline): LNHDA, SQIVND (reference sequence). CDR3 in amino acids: CASSPLEAAGNQPQHF. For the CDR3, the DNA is TGTGCCAGTAGCCCGCTGGAGGCGGCGGGCAATCAGCCCCAGCATTTT.

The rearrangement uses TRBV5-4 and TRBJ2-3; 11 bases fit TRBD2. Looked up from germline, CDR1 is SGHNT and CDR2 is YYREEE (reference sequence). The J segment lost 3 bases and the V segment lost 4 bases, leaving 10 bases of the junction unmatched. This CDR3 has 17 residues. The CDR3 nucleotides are TGTGCCAGCAGCCGAAACCTAGCGGGAGGAGTGACAGATACGCAGTATTTT. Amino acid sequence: CASSRNLAGGVTDTQYF. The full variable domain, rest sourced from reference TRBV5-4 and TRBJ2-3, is ETGVTQSPTHLIKTRGQQVTLRCSSQSGHNTVSWYQQALGQGPQFIFQYYREEENGRGNFPPRFSGLQFPNYSSELNVNALELDDSALYLCASSRNLAGGVTDTQYFGPGTRLTVL.

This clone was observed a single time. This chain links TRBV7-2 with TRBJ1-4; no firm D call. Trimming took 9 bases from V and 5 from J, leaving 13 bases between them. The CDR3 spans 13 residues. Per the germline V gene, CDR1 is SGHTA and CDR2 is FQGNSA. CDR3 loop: CASRRGLNEKLFF. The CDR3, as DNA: TGTGCCAGTAGACGGGGATTAAATGAAAAACTGTTTTTT.

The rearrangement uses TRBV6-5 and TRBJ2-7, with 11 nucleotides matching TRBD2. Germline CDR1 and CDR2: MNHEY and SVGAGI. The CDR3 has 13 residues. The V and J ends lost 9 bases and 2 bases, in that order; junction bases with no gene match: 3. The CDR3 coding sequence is TGTGCCAGACTAGCGGGAGAGACCTACGAGCAGTACTTC. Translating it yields CARLAGETYEQYF.

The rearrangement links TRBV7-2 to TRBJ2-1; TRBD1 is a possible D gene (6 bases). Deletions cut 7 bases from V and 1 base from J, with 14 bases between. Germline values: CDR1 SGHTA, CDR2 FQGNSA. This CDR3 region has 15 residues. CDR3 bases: TGTGCCAGCAAAATTACAGGGTTTTCCTACAATGAGCAGTTCTTC. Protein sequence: CASKITGFSYNEQFF.

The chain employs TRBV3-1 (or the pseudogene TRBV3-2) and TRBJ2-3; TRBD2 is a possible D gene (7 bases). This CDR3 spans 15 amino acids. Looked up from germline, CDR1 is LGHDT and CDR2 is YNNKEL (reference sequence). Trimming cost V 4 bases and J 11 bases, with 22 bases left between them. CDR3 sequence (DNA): TGTGCCAGCAGCCCCTTGGGGGCTAGCTGGGGGGGGCAGTATTTT. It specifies CASSPLGASWGGQYF.

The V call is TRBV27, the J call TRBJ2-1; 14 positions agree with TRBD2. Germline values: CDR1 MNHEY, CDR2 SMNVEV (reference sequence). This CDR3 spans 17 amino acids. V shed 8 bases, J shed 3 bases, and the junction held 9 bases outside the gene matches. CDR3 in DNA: TGTGCCAGCGAAGGGACTAGCGGGAGCCCGGGCTACAATGAGCAGTTCTTC. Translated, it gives CASEGTSGSPGYNEQFF.